The 2 T cell receptor beta chains below all came from one sample that was sequenced in a study of vaccination effects on CD4 cells after COVID-19. Within the ViraFEST assay, antigen-specific CD4+ T cells underwent expansion with viral peptide pools prior to sequencing. After around ten days in culture, the CD4+ T cells were isolated. Vaccine recipients lacked prior SARS-CoV-2 infection and had negative nucleocapsid antibodies. Their cognate antigens are unknown. The method was immunoSEQ multiplex PCR; TCRdb's version includes in-frame clones alone and lacks a portion of them. The table lists under 45,000 clones, roughly 76% of them singletons. Sequences were derived from CD4+ T cells from PBMCs cultured with HCoV-OC43 spike peptides, sampled before COVID-19 vaccination. Noted subset: HCoV-OC43 spike overlapping peptide pool stimulation. These TCRs come from a human donor who received a COVID-19 vaccine.

This chain uses TRBV3-1 (or the pseudogene TRBV3-2) with TRBJ1-2; 9 bases line up with TRBD1. The CDR3 is 15 residues long. The V gene's germline CDR1 is LGHDT and CDR2 YNNKEL (reference sequence). Unmatched junction bases numbered 9, after V lost 4 bases and J lost 6 bases. The DNA of the CDR3 is TGTGCCAGCAGCCCTCGGGACAGGGAGGCACATGGCTACACCTTC. It codes for CASSPRDREAHGYTF.

The rearrangement joins TRBV3-1 (or the pseudogene TRBV3-2) to TRBJ2-2; 8 bases are shared with TRBD1. Trimming removed 6 bases from V and 3 bases from J; junction bases left unmatched: 9. CDR3 length: 16 residues. The germline V gene encodes CDR1 LGHDT and CDR2 YNNKEL (reference sequence). The CDR3 DNA reads TGTGCCAGCAGGTTGGACGGGACAGGATACACCGGGGAGCTGTTTTTT. Translating gives CASRLDGTGYTGELFF.